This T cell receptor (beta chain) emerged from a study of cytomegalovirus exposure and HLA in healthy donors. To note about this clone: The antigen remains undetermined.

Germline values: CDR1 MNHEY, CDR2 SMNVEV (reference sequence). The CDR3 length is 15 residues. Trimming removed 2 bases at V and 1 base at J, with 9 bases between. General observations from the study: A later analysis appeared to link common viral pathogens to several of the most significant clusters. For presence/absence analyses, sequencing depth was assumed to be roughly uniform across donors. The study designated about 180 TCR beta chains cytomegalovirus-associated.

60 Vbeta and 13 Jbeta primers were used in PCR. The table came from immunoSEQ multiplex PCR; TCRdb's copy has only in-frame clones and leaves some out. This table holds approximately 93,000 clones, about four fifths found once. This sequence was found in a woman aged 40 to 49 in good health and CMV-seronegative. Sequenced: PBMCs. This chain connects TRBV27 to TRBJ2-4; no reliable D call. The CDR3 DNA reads TGTGCCAGCAGTTTAGGCGGAGAGGCCAAAAACATTCAGTACTTC. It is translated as CASSLGGEAKNIQYF.